The clone carrying this TCR beta chain was counted once. Its antigen remains unknown. PCR involved 60 Vbeta and 13 Jbeta primers. TCRdb's table, derived via immunoSEQ multiplex PCR, lists solely in-frame clones and lacks some. This sample has approximately 76,000 clones; 65% to 75% occur once, and the top ten carry 15% to 20%. The V end lost 6 bases, the J end lost 6 bases, and 9 bases lay between the germline ends. The CDR3 length is 11 residues. Germline V gives CDR1 SGHDN, CDR2 FVKESK. This sample was included in a study of cytomegalovirus exposure and HLA in healthy donors. General study findings and limits: Researchers counted around 170 TCR beta chains as cytomegalovirus-associated. Indistinguishable V segments such as TRBV6-2 and TRBV6-3 were excluded. The authors later found TCR association rates varying by HLA locus, with DRB1 most and HLA-C fewest.

What was sequenced was PBMCs. The rearrangement uses TRBV14 and TRBJ2-7; D possibly corresponds to TRBD1 (5 bases). This sequence was found in a middle-aged woman in good health and CMV-seropositive. As DNA, the CDR3 is TGTGCCAGCAGAGCAGGGCCCGAGCAGTACTTC. This codes for CASRAGPEQYF. The full variable domain, rest sourced from reference TRBV14 and TRBJ2-7, is EAGVTQFPSHSVIEKGQTVTLRCDPISGHDNLYWYRRVMGKEIKFLLHFVKESKQDESGMPNNRFLAERTGGTYSTLKVQPAELEDSGVYFCASRAGPEQYFGPGTRLTVT.